A single sample is the source of the 7 T cell receptor beta chains below, sequenced in a study of shared clonotypes between healthy human individuals. Data came from immunoSEQ multiplex PCR; TCRdb stores just in-frame clones and leaves some out. This table holds 2 million to 2.5 million clones, around 95% found once. The sequencing input was naive CD4+ T cells sorted from blood. Subset indicated: CD45RA+ positively selected. These receptors were obtained from a man between 18 and 35 years old in good health.

This chain joins TRBV19 and TRBJ2-3; perhaps TRBD1 as D (6 bases). V lost 10 bases and J lost 0, with 20 bases in between. Germline loops: CDR1 LNHDA, CDR2 SQIVND (reference sequence). The CDR3 has 16 residues. The CDR3 DNA is TGTGCCACTTCTTCACCGGGACACCCTAGCACAGATACGCAGTATTTT. This codes for CATSSPGHPSTDTQYF.

This chain uses TRBV27 with TRBJ2-5; 9 positions agree with TRBD1. J gave up 5 bases and V 8 bases, and 9 bases lay outside the gene matches. The germline gives CDR1 MNHEY, CDR2 SMNVEV (reference sequence). The CDR3 is 14 amino acids. CDR3 coding DNA: TGTGCCAGCCTGGGGACAGGGAAAGGGGAGACCCAGTACTTC. Translation gives CASLGTGKGETQYF.

Note on this clone: The identical CDR3 is also encoded by other nucleotide sequences in the sample. The chain joins TRBV6-5 to TRBJ2-7; 8 bases agree with TRBD1. Unmatched junction bases numbered 3, after V lost 0 bases and J lost 2 bases. CDR3 size: 15 residues. CDR1 is MNHEY and CDR2 is SVGAGI in the germline V gene. The CDR3 loop reads CASSYSRTGPYEQYF. Written as DNA, the CDR3 is TGTGCCAGCAGTTACTCGCGGACAGGGCCCTACGAGCAGTACTTC.

This sequence joins TRBV28 and TRBJ1-2, with 11 positions matching TRBD1. CDR1 and CDR2 from the germline V gene are MDHEN and SYDVKM. The CDR3 contains 15 residues. V dropped 5 bases and J dropped 4; count of bases not matched to a gene: 6. The CDR3 protein is CASSPRTGGLYGYTF. CDR3 coding DNA: TGTGCCAGCAGTCCCCGGACAGGGGGCCTCTATGGCTACACCTTC.

The chain couples TRBV5-4 to TRBJ2-1, with D perhaps TRBD1 or TRBD2 (5 bases each). The germline V gene has CDR1 SGHNT and CDR2 YYREEE (reference sequence). V was shortened by 4 bases and J by 7 bases, with 24 bases between the two germline ends. This CDR3 comprises 17 residues. CDR3 loop: CASSRGPEPRGENEQFF. CDR3 DNA: TGTGCCAGCAGCCGCGGGCCGGAACCCAGAGGGGAGAATGAGCAGTTCTTC.

About this clone: An end of the junction differs from the germline gene, which may be a read error. The J gene is TRBJ2-7, the V gene TRBV7-6; D gene ambiguous. Per the germline V gene, CDR1 is SGHVS and CDR2 is FNYEAQ. The CDR3 consists of 10 residues. CDR3 DNA: TGCCGGAGATTGGTCGGCGGGCAGTACTTC. This sequence encodes CRRLVGGQYF. Filled out from reference TRBV7-6 and TRBJ2-7, the complete variable domain reads GAGVSQSPRYKVTKRGQDVALRCDPISGHVSLYWYRQALGQGPEFLTYFNYEAQQDKSGLPNDRFSAERPEGSISTLTIQRTEQRDSAMYRCRRLVGGQYFGPGTRLTVT.

CDR3 protein: CASSSMGQVIEKLFF. The CDR3 region has the DNA TGTGCCAGCAGCTCCATGGGACAGGTTATCGAAAAACTGTTTTTT. The chain carries TRBV27 and TRBJ1-4; TRBD1 matches 8 bases. Germline lookup yields CDR1 MNHEY and CDR2 SMNVEV (reference sequence). The J segment lost 8 bases and the V segment lost 6 bases, leaving 11 bases of the junction unmatched. The CDR3 length is 15 residues.